This T cell receptor (beta chain) was identified in a study of blood T cells in healthy people across ages. Study at large: In model experiments, template switching was able to capture about one barcoded beta molecule for every two T cells that were present. Study-wide results and limits: Both naive CD4+ cell counts and diversity were greater in long-lived donors than in aged donors.

CDR3 length: 14 residues. The germline V gene has CDR1 LGHDT and CDR2 YNNKEL (reference sequence). The ends were cut back, 3 bases at V and 0 bases at J, with 8 bases in the middle. Then a second PCR, running about 6 to 11 cycles, was carried out with a sample-barcoded 5' primer and a J-beta primer mix. Tags on each cDNA molecule came from a template-switch adaptor with 12 random nucleotides. TCRdb reprocessed the 5' RACE reads via MiXCR and lists one record per CDR3 protein. The repertoire holds roughly 570,000 distinct CDR3 sequences, with about 26% as singletons. Concerning this clonotype itself: The antigen is unknown.

This receptor was identified in an older woman in good health. The chain carries TRBV3-1 and TRBJ2-5; unclear D gene. The sequenced material came from blood. The CDR3 DNA is TGTGCCAGCAGCCATACCGGGTACCAAGAGACCCAGTACTTC. It specifies CASSHTGYQETQYF.